These 7 T cell receptor beta chains share one sample of origin, sequenced in a study of shared clonotypes between healthy human individuals (dated by TCRdb to 2018 to 2021). CD8 naive samples were CD45RO-negative cells positively selected for CCR7, giving a CD45RA+CCR7+ population that excluded TemRA cells. The protocol used for the library was the immunoSEQ multiplex PCR assay. In TCRdb, the immuneACCESS table is reduced to in-frame sequences with V and J assigned. These tables do not hold every clone; where another copy was compared, an unresolved V gene accounts for under half, and the others remain unexplained. The sample has around 2.1 million clones on record, 85% to 95% of them singletons. Around 1.7% of the sample goes to the ten largest clones. Sequencing was performed on naive CD8+ T cells from PBMCs. In the paper's terms, the cell subset or site label means: CD45RA+CCR7+. These receptors were obtained from a man aged 18 to 29 in good health. Some clones in this sample may be carry-over from other donors' samples.

This chain uses TRBV28 with TRBJ2-5; possibly TRBD1 for D (7 bases). This CDR3 contains 15 residues. Germline V gene lookup returns CDR1 MDHEN and CDR2 SYDVKM. V lost 7 bases and J lost 5, with 20 bases in between. CDR3 DNA: TGTGCCAGCACCCCGATCGGAGGGGGCCGGGAGACCCAGTACTTC. It translates to CASTPIGGGRETQYF. The variable domain in full, with the rest retrieved from reference TRBV28 and TRBJ2-5, is DVKVTQSSRYLVKRTGEKVFLECVQDMDHENMFWYRQDPGLGLRLIYFSYDVKMKEKGDIPEGYSVSREKKERFSLILESASTNQTSMYLCASTPIGGGRETQYFGPGTRLLVL.

Comment on this clone: The identical CDR3 is also encoded by other nucleotide sequences in the sample. The chain has TRBV7-2 and TRBJ1-1; 9 nucleotides line up with TRBD1. The CDR3 has 13 amino acids. Germline trimming cut 6 bases from V and 4 bases from J; bases unmatched to any gene: 3. From germline, CDR1 is SGHTA and CDR2 FQGNSA. CDR3 protein: CASSPTGGTEAFF. The CDR3 nucleotides are TGTGCCAGCAGTCCGACAGGGGGCACTGAAGCTTTCTTT.

V is TRBV7-9 and J is TRBJ2-7; D gene uncertain. The CDR3 totals 17 residues. Germline V gene sequence: CDR1 SEHNR, CDR2 FQNEAQ (reference sequence). V was pared by 3 bases and J by 4 bases, with 22 bases between. CDR3 loop: CASSFGQNTGPGYEQYF. The CDR3 bases are TGTGCCAGCAGCTTCGGGCAGAATACCGGTCCCGGGTACGAGCAGTACTTC.

The rearrangement joins TRBV6-6 to TRBJ1-5; no definite D call. Trimming cost V 2 bases and J 4 bases, with 12 bases left between them. The CDR3 has 15 amino acids. Per the germline V gene, CDR1 is MNHNY and CDR2 is SVGAGI (reference sequence). The CDR3 DNA sequence: TGTGCCAGCAGTTACGTCCCTGGCATGAATCAGCCCCAGCATTTT. The encoded protein is CASSYVPGMNQPQHF.

The chain combines TRBV19 with TRBJ2-7, with TRBD1 matching over 7 bases. Germline CDR1 is LNHDA and CDR2 is SQIVND (reference sequence). Trimming took 3 bases from V and 5 from J; bases not matched to a gene: 4. The CDR3 extends over 13 amino acids. In DNA form, the CDR3 reads TGTGCCAGTAGTATGAGACAGGGAGACGAGCAGTACTTC. This codes for CASSMRQGDEQYF.

J is TRBJ2-7 and V is TRBV4-1, with 11 nucleotides matching TRBD1. CDR1 and CDR2 (germline): MGHRA, YSYEKL. Losses at the gene ends were 7 bases for V and 2 bases for J; bases not matched to a gene: 7. The CDR3 spans 15 residues. The DNA of the CDR3 is TGCGCCAGCAACCATCCGGGACAGGGGGCCTACGAGCAGTACTTC. Protein: CASNHPGQGAYEQYF.

The chain has TRBV7-8 and TRBJ2-7; no clear D. V was clipped by 5 bases and J by 0 bases, with 8 bases between them. Germline V gene sequence: CDR1 SGHVS, CDR2 FQNEAQ. CDR3 length: 13 amino acids. The CDR3 here is CASSPFSSYEQYF. DNA for the CDR3: TGTGCCAGCAGCCCTTTTAGCTCCTACGAGCAGTACTTC. The full variable domain, completed using reference TRBV7-8 and TRBJ2-7, is GAGVSQSPRYKVAKRGQDVALRCDPISGHVSLFWYQQALGQGPEFLTYFQNEAQLDKSGLPSDRFFAERPEGSVSTLKIQRTQQEDSAVYLCASSPFSSYEQYFGPGTRLTVT.